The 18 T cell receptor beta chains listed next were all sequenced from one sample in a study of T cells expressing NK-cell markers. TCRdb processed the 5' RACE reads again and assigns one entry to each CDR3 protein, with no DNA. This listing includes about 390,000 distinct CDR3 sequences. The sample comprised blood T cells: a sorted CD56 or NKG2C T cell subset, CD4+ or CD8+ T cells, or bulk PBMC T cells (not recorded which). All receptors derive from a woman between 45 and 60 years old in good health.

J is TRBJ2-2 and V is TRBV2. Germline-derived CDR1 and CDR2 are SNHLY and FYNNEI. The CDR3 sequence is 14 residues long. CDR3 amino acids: CASNFDTNTGELFF.

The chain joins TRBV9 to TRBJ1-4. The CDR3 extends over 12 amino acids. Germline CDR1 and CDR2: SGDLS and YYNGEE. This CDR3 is CASSVSGEKLFF.

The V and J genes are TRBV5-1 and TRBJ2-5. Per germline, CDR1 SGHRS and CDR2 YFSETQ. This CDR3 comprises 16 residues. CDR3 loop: CASSLVGRQYQETQYF.

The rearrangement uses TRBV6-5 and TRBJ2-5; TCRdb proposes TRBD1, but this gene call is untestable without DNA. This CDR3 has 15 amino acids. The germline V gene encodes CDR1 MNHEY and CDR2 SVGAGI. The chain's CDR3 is CASSFATGGYETQYF.

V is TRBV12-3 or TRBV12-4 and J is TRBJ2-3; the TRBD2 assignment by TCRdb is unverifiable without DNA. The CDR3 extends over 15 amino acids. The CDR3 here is CASRVLAGVSDTQYF.

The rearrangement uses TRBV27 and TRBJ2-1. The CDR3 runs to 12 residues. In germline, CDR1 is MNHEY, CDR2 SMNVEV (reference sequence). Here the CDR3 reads CASSPETQEQFF.

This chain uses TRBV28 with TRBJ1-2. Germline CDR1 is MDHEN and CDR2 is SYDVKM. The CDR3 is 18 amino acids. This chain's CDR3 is CASSLEDRALRTNYGYTF.

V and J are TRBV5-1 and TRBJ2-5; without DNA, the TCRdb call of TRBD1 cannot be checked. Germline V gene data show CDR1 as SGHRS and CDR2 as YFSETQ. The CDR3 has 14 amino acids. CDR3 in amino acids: CASSTGAGQETQYF.

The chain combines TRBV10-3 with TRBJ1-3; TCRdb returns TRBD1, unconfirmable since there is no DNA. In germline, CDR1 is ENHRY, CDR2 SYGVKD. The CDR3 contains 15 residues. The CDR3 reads CAISGQGSSGNTIYF.

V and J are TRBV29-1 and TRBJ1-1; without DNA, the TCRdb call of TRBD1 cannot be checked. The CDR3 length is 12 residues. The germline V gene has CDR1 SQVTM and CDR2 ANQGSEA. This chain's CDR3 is CSVAAAHTEAFF.

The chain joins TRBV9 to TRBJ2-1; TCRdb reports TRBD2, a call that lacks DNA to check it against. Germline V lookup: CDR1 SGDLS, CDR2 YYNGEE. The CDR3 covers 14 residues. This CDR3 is CASSKGLAVNEQFF.

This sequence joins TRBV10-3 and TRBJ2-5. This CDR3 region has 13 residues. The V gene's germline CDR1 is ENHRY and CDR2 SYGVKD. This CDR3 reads CAIRSGVGETQYF.

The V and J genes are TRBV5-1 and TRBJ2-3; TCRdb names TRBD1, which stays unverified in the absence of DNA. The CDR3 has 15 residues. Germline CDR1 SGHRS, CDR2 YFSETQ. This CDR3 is CASSPWGLRTDTQYF.

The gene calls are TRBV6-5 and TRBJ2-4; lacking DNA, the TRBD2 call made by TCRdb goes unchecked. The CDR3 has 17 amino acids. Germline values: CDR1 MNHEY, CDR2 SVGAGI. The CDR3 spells CASSSGRPPLAKNIQYF.

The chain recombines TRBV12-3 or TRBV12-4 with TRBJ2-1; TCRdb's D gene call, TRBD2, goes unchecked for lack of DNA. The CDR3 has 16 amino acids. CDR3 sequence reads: CASSPRDSHRFNEQFF.

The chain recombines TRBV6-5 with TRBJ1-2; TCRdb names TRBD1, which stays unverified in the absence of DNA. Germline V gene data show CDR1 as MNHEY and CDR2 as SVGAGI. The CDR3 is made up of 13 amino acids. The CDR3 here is CASRAQGVEGYTF.

The CDR3 sequence: CASSPGTGYTF. The J gene is TRBJ1-2, the V gene TRBV6-5; TCRdb selects TRBD1, and the lack of DNA leaves this call unchecked. Germline V lookup: CDR1 MNHEY, CDR2 SVGAGI. The CDR3 has 11 residues.

The CDR3 loop reads CSARGVGTPSTGELFF. V is TRBV20-1 and J is TRBJ2-2; TCRdb picks TRBD1, but there is no DNA to check that call. From germline, CDR1 is DFQATT and CDR2 SNEGSKA (reference sequence). The CDR3 runs 16 residues.